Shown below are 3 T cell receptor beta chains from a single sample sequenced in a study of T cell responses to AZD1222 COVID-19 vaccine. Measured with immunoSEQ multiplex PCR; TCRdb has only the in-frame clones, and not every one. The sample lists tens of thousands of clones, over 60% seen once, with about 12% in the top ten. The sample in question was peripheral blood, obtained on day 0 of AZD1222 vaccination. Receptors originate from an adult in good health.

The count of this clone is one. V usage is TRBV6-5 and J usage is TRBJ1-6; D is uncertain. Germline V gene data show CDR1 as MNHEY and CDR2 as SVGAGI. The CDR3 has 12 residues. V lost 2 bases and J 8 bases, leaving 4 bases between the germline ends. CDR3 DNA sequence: TGTGCCAGCAGTTACGGAGATTCACCCCTCCACTTT. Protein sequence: CASSYGDSPLHF.

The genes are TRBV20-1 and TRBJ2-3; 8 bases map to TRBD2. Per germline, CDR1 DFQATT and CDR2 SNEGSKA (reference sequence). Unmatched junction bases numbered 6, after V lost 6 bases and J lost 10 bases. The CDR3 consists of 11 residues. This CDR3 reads CSAGLAGAQYF. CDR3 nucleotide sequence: TGCAGTGCAGGACTAGCCGGAGCGCAGTATTTT.

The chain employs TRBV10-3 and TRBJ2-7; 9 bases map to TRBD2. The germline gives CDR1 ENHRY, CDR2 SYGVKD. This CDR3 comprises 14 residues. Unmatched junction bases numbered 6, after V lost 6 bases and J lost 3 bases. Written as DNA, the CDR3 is TGTGCCATCAGACCGGGTAGCGGGGGCTACGAGCAGTACTTC. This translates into CAIRPGSGGYEQYF.